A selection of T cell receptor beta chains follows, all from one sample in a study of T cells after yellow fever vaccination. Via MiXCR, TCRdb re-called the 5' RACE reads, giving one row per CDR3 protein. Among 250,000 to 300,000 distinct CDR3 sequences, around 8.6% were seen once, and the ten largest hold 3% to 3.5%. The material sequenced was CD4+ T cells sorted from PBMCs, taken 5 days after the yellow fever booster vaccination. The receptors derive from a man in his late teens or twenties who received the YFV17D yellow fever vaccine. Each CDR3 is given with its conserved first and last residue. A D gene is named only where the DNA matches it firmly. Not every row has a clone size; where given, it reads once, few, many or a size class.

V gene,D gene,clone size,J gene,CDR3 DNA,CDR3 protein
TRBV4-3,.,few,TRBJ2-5,TGCGCCAGCAGCCAAGGTAGGGCCTCCTCCCAAGAGACCCAGTACTTC,CASSQGRASSQETQYF
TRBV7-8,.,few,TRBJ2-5,TGTGCCAGCAGCCCCCAGCGACAGGTGATTGAGACCCAGTACTTC,CASSPQRQVIETQYF
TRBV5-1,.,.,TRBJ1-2,TGCGCCAGCAGCCCCCCGGACGCCTTGAGGGGCTACACCTTC,CASSPPDALRGYTF
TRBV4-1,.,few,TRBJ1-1,TGCGCCAGCGGGGGCAGATTGAACACTGAAGCTTTCTTT,CASGGRLNTEAFF
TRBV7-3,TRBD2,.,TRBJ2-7,TGTGCCAGCAGCCTTAACCCGGGACTAGCGGTGCCAGGGAAGTACTTC,CASSLNPGLAVPGKYF
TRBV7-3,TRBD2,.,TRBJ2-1,TGTGCCAGCAGCCTATCGGGACTAGCGGGGGACAATGAGCAGTTCTTC,CASSLSGLAGDNEQFF
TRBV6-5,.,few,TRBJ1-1,TGTGCCAGCAGTTACTCGGCCAGGGGCACTGAAGCTTTCTTT,CASSYSARGTEAFF
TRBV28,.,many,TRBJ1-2,TGTGCCTCGGGGGTTCTCTATGGCTACACCTTC,CASGVLYGYTF
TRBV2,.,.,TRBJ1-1,TGTGCCAGCAGTCCACGCTACCTTAACACTGAAGCTTTCTTT,CASSPRYLNTEAFF
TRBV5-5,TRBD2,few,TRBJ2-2,TGTGCCAGCAGCCCGAGCGGGGGGGCGGGCACCGGGGAGCTGTTTTTT,CASSPSGGAGTGELFF
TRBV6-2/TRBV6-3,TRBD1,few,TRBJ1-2,TGTGCCAGCAGCGGACATACCACAGGGGTCTATGGCTACACCTTC,CASSGHTTGVYGYTF